This TCR beta chain is drawn from a study of T cell responses to AZD1222 COVID-19 vaccine. Study outcomes and limitations: Reportedly, close to half of spike-specific TCRs are directed against unmutated variant regions. White British donors predominated, females outnumbered males, and clonal diversity was possibly underestimated.

A remark on this clone: What it binds is not known.

The germline V and J ends were trimmed by 2 bases and 7 bases, with 9 bases remaining between them. Germline values: CDR1 SGHDT, CDR2 YYEEEE. The CDR3 runs to 12 residues. Some clones are missing from TCRdb's copy, which holds only in-frame ones; the method was immunoSEQ multiplex PCR. Counted here are some 63,000 clones, roughly 89% occurring once; the ten biggest clones make up under 6.5%. Sequencing was performed on peripheral blood, taken 28 days after the second AZD1222 dose. The source of this sequence is an adult who received the AZD1222 COVID-19 vaccine. The chain carries TRBV5-6 and TRBJ1-1; D ambiguous. CDR3 DNA sequence: TGTGCCAGCAGCTTCGGTCAGTTTGAAGCTTTCTTT. Amino acid sequence: CASSFGQFEAFF.